This T cell receptor beta chain was documented in a study of T-cell reconstitution after alpha-beta-depleted transplantation in children. CDR1 SGHTA and CDR2 FQGTGA come from the germline V gene. The CDR3 extends over 13 amino acids. Trimming took off 1 base at V and 3 bases at J, with 6 bases between the two ends. Preparation of the TCRbeta library involved a method that used unique molecular identifiers. TCRdb reanalysed the PCR reads using MiXCR and keeps one entry per CDR3 protein. Counted here are roughly 280,000 distinct CDR3 sequences, under 14% occurring once; the ten biggest clones make up less than 25%. This clonotype was picked up many times.

Specimen: peripheral blood, collected 180 days after TCRalphabeta/CD19-depleted stem cell transplant. The J gene is TRBJ2-5, the V gene TRBV7-3; D unclear. This sequence was found in a male patient aged 2-15 years who had a stem cell transplant for chronic granulomatous disease, so the T cells may come from the graft donor. The CDR3 is CASSLNGKETQYF. Here the CDR3 DNA reads TGTGCCAGCAGCTTAAATGGGAAAGAGACCCAGTACTTC.